Listed below are T cell receptor beta chains from one sample, sequenced in a study of beta chain features in type 1 diabetes. Measured with immunoSEQ multiplex PCR; TCRdb has only the in-frame clones, and not every one. The repertoire holds 130,000 to 150,000 clones, around 51% seen once, with 0.35% to 0.45% in the top ten. The source material was Tregs from blood. Receptors were obtained from a man in his late teens or twenties in good health. Each CDR3 is given with its conserved first and last residue. Each record gives: CDR3 DNA, CDR3 protein, CDR3 length, V gene, clone size, J gene, D gene. D genes are given only for firm matches. Some rows have no size entry. The others give once, few or many, or a class for an expanded clone.

TGTGCCAGCAGTAGACAGGGACCCGCCTACGAGCAGTACTTC | CASSRQGPAYEQYF | 14 | TRBV6-5 | few | TRBJ2-7 | TRBD1
TGTGCCATCAGTGAGCTAAGCGGGAGGGTTTCGGATGAGCAGTTCTTC | CAISELSGRVSDEQFF | 16 | TRBV10-3 | - | TRBJ2-1 | TRBD2
TGTGCCAGCAGCCGCACAGGGGGTGAAAAACTGTTTTTT | CASSRTGGEKLFF | 13 | TRBV5-8 | - | TRBJ1-4 | TRBD1
TGTGCCAGCAGCCGCGTTGGGTTCGGGCAGCCCCAGCATTTT | CASSRVGFGQPQHF | 14 | TRBV7-9 | - | TRBJ1-5 | -
TGTGCCATCAGGGTTAGCGGGTTATACAATGAGCAGTTCTTC | CAIRVSGLYNEQFF | 14 | TRBV10-3 | - | TRBJ2-1 | TRBD2
TGTGCCAGCAGTTTTCTCGGGAGCTCCTACAATGAGCAGTTCTTC | CASSFLGSSYNEQFF | 15 | TRBV27 | - | TRBJ2-1 | -
TGTGCCAGCAGCCCAGACAGCTTCTCCTACGAGCAGTACTTC | CASSPDSFSYEQYF | 14 | TRBV7-2 | few | TRBJ2-7 | -
TGTGCCAGCAGCTTGGTACATAGCAATCAGCCCCAGCATTTT | CASSLVHSNQPQHF | 14 | TRBV7-2 | few | TRBJ1-5 | -
TGTGCAAGTCGATCCCTCTACACCTTC | CASRSLYTF | 9 | TRBV12-2 | few | TRBJ1-2 | -
TGTGCCAGTAGAGTGGCCTTTCCCAGCAATCAGCCCCAGCATTTT | CASRVAFPSNQPQHF | 15 | TRBV19 | - | TRBJ1-5 | -
TGTGCCAGCAGTTACTCGACCAGGTACTACAATGAGCAGTTCTTC | CASSYSTRYYNEQFF | 15 | TRBV6-5 | few | TRBJ2-1 | -
TGTGCCAGCAGCCGTGGGGCGGCCTTTCAGCCCCAGCATTTT | CASSRGAAFQPQHF | 14 | TRBV7-2 | few | TRBJ1-5 | -
TGTGCCAGCAGAGATCCAAACAGGGGATCGAACACTGAAGCTTTCTTT | CASRDPNRGSNTEAFF | 16 | TRBV2 | - | TRBJ1-1 | TRBD1
TGTGCCAGCAGCCTTCCGGGACAGGGAAACAATGAGCAGTTCTTC | CASSLPGQGNNEQFF | 15 | TRBV7-9 | few | TRBJ2-1 | TRBD1
TGTGCCAGCAGCTCGCTAGGGGAACACACAGATACGCAGTATTTT | CASSSLGEHTDTQYF | 15 | TRBV5-6 | - | TRBJ2-3 | -
TGCGCCAGCAGCCAAGTGAGGGACAGCCAGACCCAGTACTTC | CASSQVRDSQTQYF | 14 | TRBV4-1 | - | TRBJ2-5 | TRBD1
TGCAGCGTTGAGGGACTAGGGCTTCGTGAGCAGTACTTC | CSVEGLGLREQYF | 13 | TRBV29-1 | - | TRBJ2-7 | TRBD2
TGTGCCAGCAGCTCCCGGACAGCCGGGGAGCTGTTTTTT | CASSSRTAGELFF | 13 | TRBV7-2 | few | TRBJ2-2 | -
TGTGCCAGCAGCTTGGTGTACAGGCCCTACGAGCAGTACTTC | CASSLVYRPYEQYF | 14 | TRBV5-6 | - | TRBJ2-7 | -
TGTGCCAGCAGTATCCCAGAGAACACTGAAGCTTTCTTT | CASSIPENTEAFF | 13 | TRBV28 | - | TRBJ1-1 | -
TGTGCCAGCAGCTTAGCGGCATACAATGAGCAGTTCTTC | CASSLAAYNEQFF | 13 | TRBV7-3 | few | TRBJ2-1 | -
TGTGCCAGTAGTACCTCGTGGCGGGGCACTGAAGCTTTCTTT | CASSTSWRGTEAFF | 14 | TRBV19 | few | TRBJ1-1 | -
TGTGCCAGCAGTTACTCACCGGGACAGTCCTACGAGCAGTACTTC | CASSYSPGQSYEQYF | 15 | TRBV6-5 | few | TRBJ2-7 | TRBD1
TGCGCCAGCAGCTTGGATGGGCTGAACACTGAAGCTTTCTTT | CASSLDGLNTEAFF | 14 | TRBV5-1 | - | TRBJ1-1 | -
TGTGCCAGCTCACCACTTCCGGGGAACACCGGGGAGCTGTTTTTT | CASSPLPGNTGELFF | 15 | TRBV18 | once | TRBJ2-2 | -
TGTGCCAGCAGCTTTAGCGGGGGGAACCCTCCCCCCAATGAGCAGTTCTTC | CASSFSGGNPPPNEQFF | 17 | TRBV7-2 | few | TRBJ2-1 | TRBD2
TGTGCCAGCAGCGTAGGTCTACGAGCGTTTACGCAGTATTTT | CASSVGLRAFTQYF | 14 | TRBV9 | - | TRBJ2-3 | -
TGCAGCGTTGATCGTGGAGACACCGGGGAGCTGTTTTTT | CSVDRGDTGELFF | 13 | TRBV29-1 | few | TRBJ2-2 | -
TGTGCCTGGAGGGCCCACCTGAACACTGAAGCTTTCTTT | CAWRAHLNTEAFF | 13 | TRBV30 | - | TRBJ1-1 | -
TGTGCCAGCAGCTCCCCAATGAGGCAGGGAGAGACCCAGTACTTC | CASSSPMRQGETQYF | 15 | TRBV5-4 | few | TRBJ2-5 | -
TGTGCCAGCAGCTCGACAGGGCGGAACACCGGGGAGCTGTTTTTT | CASSSTGRNTGELFF | 15 | TRBV7-3 | - | TRBJ2-2 | TRBD1
TGTGCCAGCAGCTTAGGGGAGGATCAGCCCCAGCATTTT | CASSLGEDQPQHF | 13 | TRBV7-2 | - | TRBJ1-5 | -
TGTGCCAGCAGTGCTCAGAGGGACGGGGAGCTGTTTTTT | CASSAQRDGELFF | 13 | TRBV2 | - | TRBJ2-2 | -
TGTGCCAGCAGTCCCCGGGACAATCCCTACGAGCAGTACTTC | CASSPRDNPYEQYF | 14 | TRBV25-1 | - | TRBJ2-7 | -
TGTGCCAGCAGCTTCCACCCATTGGCGGGAGGGCCGGTATACGGGGAGCTGTTTTTT | CASSFHPLAGGPVYGELFF | 19 | TRBV7-2 | - | TRBJ2-2 | TRBD2
TGTGCCAGCAGTCCCCCCAGGGGGTTCTACGAGCAGTACTTC | CASSPPRGFYEQYF | 14 | TRBV28 | - | TRBJ2-7 | TRBD1
TGTGCCAGCGGGGACAGTTCCTACGAGCAGTACTTC | CASGDSSYEQYF | 12 | TRBV28 | - | TRBJ2-7 | TRBD1
TGCAGCGTTCCTATAACGGGACAGGGTGTCTACGAGCAGTACTTC | CSVPITGQGVYEQYF | 15 | TRBV29-1 | - | TRBJ2-7 | TRBD1
TGTGCCAGCAGCGGGACAGCCGGGGAGCTGTTTTTT | CASSGTAGELFF | 12 | TRBV7-3 | many | TRBJ2-2 | TRBD1
TGCGCCAGCAGCCAAGTCACCGGGGTTGGGACTACCACTGATGGCTACACCTTC | CASSQVTGVGTTTDGYTF | 18 | TRBV4-3 | - | TRBJ1-2 | -